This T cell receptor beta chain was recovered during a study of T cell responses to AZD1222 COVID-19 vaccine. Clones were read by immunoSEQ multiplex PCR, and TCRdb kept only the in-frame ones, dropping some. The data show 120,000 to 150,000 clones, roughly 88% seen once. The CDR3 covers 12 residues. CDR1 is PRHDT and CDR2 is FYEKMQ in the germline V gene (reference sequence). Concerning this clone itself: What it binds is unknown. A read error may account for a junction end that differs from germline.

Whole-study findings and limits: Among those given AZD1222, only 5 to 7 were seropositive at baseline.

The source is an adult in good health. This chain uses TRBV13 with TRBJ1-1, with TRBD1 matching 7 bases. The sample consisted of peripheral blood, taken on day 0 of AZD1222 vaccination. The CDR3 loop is CASSLWGGQSAF. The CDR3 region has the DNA TGTGCCAGCAGCTTATGGGGGGGACAGTCGGCCTTT.